One T cell receptor beta chain is described in this entry. Researchers made TCR beta libraries by using iRepertoire HTBI primers and running Arm-PCR on CDR3 regions. TCRdb independently ran MiXCR on the multiplex PCR reads; one entry per CDR3 protein. The sample shows under 350,000 distinct CDR3 sequences, roughly a fifth of them seen only once. The record originates from a study of regulatory T cells in long-lasting Graves disease. Time point described: persistent/refractory GD, antithyroid drugs over 5 years with positive TRAb. From RNA extracted from PBMCs, the TCR library was made. The CDR3 extends over 17 amino acids. Trimming removed 0 bases from V and 2 bases from J, with 14 bases in between. The germline gives CDR1 LNHNV, CDR2 YYDKDF (reference sequence).

The specimen was peripheral blood mononuclear cells (PBMCs), collected when the disease was refractory, from a patient treated with antithyroid drugs. This sequence joins TRBV15 and TRBJ1-3, with D hard to call. This clonotype was sampled from a female donor with Graves disease. The CDR3 sequence: CATSRERGPLTGNTIYF. The DNA of the CDR3 is TGTGCCACCAGCAGAGAGAGAGGACCCCTTACTGGAAACACCATATATTTT.